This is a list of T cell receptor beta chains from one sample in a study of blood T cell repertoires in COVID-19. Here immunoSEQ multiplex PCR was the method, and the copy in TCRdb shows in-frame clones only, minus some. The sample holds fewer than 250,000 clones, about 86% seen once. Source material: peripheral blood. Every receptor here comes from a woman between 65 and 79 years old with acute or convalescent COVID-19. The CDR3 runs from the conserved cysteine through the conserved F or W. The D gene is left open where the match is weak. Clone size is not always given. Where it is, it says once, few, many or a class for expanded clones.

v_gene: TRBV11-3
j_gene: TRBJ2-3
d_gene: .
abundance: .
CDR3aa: CASSLEGPYTDSTDTQYF
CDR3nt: TGTGCCAGCAGCTTAGAGGGGCCTTACACCGACAGCACAGATACGCAGTATTTT

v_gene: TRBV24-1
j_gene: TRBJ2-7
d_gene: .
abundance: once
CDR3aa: CATSDWTRDGSYEQYF
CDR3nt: TGTGCCACCAGTGATTGGACGCGGGACGGCTCCTACGAGCAGTACTTC

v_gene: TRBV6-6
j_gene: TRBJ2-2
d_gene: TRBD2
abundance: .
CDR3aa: CASSPQRAGDATGELFF
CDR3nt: TGTGCCAGCAGTCCCCAAAGAGCGGGAGATGCCACCGGGGAGCTGTTTTTT

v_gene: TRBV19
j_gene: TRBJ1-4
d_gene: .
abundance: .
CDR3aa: CASSTGEGEKLFF
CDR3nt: TGTGCCAGTAGTACGGGGGAAGGGGAAAAACTGTTTTTT

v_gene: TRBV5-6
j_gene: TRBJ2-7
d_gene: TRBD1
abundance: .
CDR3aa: CASSFTGEHEQYF
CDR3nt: TGTGCCAGCAGCTTTACAGGGGAACACGAGCAGTACTTC

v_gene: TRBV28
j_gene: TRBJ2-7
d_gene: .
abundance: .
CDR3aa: CASRWGAYEQYF
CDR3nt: TGTGCCAGCCGGTGGGGGGCCTACGAGCAGTACTTC

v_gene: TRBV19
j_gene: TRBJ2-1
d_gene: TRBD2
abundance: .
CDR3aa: CASSIGGTRDEQFF
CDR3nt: TGTGCCAGTAGTATAGGAGGGACTAGGGATGAGCAGTTCTTC

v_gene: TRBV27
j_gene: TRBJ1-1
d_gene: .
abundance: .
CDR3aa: CASSPLSAGRNTEAFF
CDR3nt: TGTGCCAGCAGTCCCCTCTCGGCAGGCCGTAACACTGAAGCTTTCTTT

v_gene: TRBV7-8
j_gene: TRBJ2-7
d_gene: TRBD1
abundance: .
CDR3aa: CASSRDRGRDEQYF
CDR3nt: TGTGCCAGCAGCCGAGACAGGGGAAGGGACGAGCAGTACTTC

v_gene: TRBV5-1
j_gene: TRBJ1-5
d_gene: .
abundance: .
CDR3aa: CAATDTEKGQPQHF
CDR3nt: TGCGCCGCTACGGACACGGAGAAAGGTCAGCCCCAGCATTTT

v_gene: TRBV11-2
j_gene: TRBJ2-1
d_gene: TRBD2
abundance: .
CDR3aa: CASQGLAGIDEQFF
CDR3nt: TGTGCCAGCCAGGGACTAGCGGGAATCGATGAGCAGTTCTTC

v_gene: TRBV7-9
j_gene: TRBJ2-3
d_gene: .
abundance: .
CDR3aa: CASSLVAGGPPDTQYF
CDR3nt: TGTGCCAGCAGCTTAGTAGCAGGGGGGCCACCAGATACGCAGTATTTT

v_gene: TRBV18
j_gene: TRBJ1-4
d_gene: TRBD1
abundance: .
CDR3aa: CASSPPGQGGTNEKLFF
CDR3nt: TGTGCCAGCTCACCCCCGGGACAGGGAGGCACTAATGAAAAACTGTTTTTT

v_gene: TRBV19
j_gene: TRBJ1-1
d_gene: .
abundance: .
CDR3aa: CASSSQGRMNTEAFF
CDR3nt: TGTGCCAGTAGTAGTCAGGGAAGAATGAACACTGAAGCTTTCTTT